This T cell receptor beta chain was sequenced during a study of tumor-infiltrating lymphocytes in glioblastoma multiforme. Study results and caveats: The TCR and somatic mutation analysis included just one glioblastoma patient. Functional subtype sorting of these T cells was not performed.

Per germline, CDR1 DFQATT and CDR2 SNEGSKA (reference sequence). The CDR3 has 14 residues. After removal of 3 bases from V and 9 bases from J, the junction contained 13 bases not matched to a gene. TCRB libraries came from RNA via three nested multiplex PCR rounds. TCRB-specific cDNA synthesis used around 0.5 ug of total RNA. No unique molecular identifiers were described for these TCRB libraries. TCRdb called the multiplex PCR reads again in MiXCR, with one record for every CDR3 protein. The sample lists 9,900 or so distinct CDR3 sequences, around 64% seen once, with about 54% in the top ten. As to this clonotype: Its target is unknown.

This receptor was obtained from a male donor with glioblastoma. J is TRBJ1-2 and V is TRBV20-1; TRBD1 aligns across 7 bases. Sequenced material: brain tumor tissue. The CDR3 reads CSARRDSVNYCYTF. The CDR3 DNA reads as TGCAGTGCTAGGAGGGACAGTGTTAACTACTGCTACACCTTC.